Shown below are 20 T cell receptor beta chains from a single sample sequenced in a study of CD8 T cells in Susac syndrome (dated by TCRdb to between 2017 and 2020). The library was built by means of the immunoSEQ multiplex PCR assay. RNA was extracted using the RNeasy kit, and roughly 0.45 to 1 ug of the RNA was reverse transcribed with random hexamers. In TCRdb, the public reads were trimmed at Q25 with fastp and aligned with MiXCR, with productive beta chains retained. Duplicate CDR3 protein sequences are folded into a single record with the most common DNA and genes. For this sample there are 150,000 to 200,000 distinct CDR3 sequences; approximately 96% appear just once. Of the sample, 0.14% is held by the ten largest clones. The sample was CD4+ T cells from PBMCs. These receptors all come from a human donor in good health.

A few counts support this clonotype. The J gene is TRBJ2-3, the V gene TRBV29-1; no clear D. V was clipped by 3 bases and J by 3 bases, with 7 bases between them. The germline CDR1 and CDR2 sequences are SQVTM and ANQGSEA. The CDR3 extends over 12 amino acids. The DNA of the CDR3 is TGCAGCGTTGAGTCAGGAACAGATACGCAGTATTTT. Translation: CSVESGTDTQYF.

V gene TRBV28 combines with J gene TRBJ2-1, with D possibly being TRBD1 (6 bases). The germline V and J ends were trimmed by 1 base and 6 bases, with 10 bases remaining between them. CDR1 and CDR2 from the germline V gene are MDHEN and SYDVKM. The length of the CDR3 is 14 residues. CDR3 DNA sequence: TGTGCCAGCAGTTTATTGCAGGGGCCCAATGAGCAGTTCTTC. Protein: CASSLLQGPNEQFF.

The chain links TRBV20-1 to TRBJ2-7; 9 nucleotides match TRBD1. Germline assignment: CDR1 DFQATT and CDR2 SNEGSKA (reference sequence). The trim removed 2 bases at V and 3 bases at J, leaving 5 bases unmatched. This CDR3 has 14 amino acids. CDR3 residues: CSARQDRGFYEQYF. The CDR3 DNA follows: TGCAGTGCTAGACAGGACAGGGGTTTCTACGAGCAGTACTTC.

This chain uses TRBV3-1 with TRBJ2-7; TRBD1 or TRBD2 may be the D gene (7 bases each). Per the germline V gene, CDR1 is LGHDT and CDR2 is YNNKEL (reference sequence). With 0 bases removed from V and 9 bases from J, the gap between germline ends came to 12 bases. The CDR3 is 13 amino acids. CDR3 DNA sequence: TGTGCCAGCAGCCAAGAGCCAGGGGGGGTGCAGTACTTC. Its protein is CASSQEPGGVQYF.

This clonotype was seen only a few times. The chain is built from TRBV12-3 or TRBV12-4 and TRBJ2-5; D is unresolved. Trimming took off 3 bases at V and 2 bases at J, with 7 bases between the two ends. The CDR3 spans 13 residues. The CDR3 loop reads CASSFGLQETQYF. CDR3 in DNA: TGTGCCAGCAGTTTCGGCCTGCAAGAGACCCAGTACTTC.

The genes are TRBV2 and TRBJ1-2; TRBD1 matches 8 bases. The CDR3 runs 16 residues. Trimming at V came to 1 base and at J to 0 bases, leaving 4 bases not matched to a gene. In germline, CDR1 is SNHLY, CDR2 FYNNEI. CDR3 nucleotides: TGTGCCAGCAGTGAAGGGATACAGGGGGCTAACTATGGCTACACCTTC. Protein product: CASSEGIQGANYGYTF. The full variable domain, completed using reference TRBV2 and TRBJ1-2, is EPEVTQTPSHQVTQMGQEVILRCVPISNHLYFYWYRQILGQKVEFLVSFYNNEISEKSEIFDDQFSVERPDGSNFTLKIRSTKLEDSAMYFCASSEGIQGANYGYTFGSGTRLTVV.

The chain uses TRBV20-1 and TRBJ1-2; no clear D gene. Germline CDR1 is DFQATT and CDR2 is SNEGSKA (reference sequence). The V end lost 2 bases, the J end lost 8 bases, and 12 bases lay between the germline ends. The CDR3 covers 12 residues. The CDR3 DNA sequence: TGCAGTGCTAGACTCACTGGCAGGGGCTACACCTTC. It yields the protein CSARLTGRGYTF.

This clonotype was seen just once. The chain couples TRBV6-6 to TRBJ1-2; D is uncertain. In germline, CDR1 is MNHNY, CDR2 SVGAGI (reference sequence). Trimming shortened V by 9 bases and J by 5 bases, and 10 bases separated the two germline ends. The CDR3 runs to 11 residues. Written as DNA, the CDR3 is TGTGCCAGTCGAAAGACGTATGGCTACACCTTC. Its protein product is CASRKTYGYTF.

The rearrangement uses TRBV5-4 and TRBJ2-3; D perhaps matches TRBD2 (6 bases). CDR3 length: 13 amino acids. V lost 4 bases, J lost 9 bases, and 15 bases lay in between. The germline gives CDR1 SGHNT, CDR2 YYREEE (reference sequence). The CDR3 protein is CASSPDGGGTQYF. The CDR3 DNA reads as TGTGCCAGCAGCCCGGACGGGGGAGGAACGCAGTATTTT.

DNA of the CDR3: TGTGCCAGCAGCGTAGCCGCGGGGGACCAAGAGACCCAGTACTTC. This translates into CASSVAAGDQETQYF. This chain joins TRBV9 and TRBJ2-5; TRBD2 matches at 7 bases. The germline V gene encodes CDR1 SGDLS and CDR2 YYNGEE. With V trimmed by 0 bases and J by 0 bases, 2 bases remained unmatched. The CDR3 spans 15 residues.

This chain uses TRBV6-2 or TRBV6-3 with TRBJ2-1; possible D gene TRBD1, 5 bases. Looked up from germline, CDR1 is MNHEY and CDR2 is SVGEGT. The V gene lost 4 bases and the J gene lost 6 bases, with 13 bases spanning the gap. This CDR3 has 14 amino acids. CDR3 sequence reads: CASSSRVALNEQFF. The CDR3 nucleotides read TGTGCCAGCAGTTCCAGGGTGGCGCTCAATGAGCAGTTCTTC.

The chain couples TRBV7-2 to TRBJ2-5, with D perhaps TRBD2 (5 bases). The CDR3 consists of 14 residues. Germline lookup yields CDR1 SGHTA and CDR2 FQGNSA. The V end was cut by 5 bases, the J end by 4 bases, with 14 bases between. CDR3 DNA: TGTGCCAGCAGCCCCACCCCCCTAGCAGAGACCCAGTACTTC. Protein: CASSPTPLAETQYF.

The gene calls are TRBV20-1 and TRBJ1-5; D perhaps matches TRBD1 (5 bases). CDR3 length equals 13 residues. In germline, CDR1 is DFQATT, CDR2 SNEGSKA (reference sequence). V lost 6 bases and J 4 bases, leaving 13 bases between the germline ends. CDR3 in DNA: TGCAGTGCGGGACGGACGGAAAATCAGCCCCAGCATTTT. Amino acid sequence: CSAGRTENQPQHF.

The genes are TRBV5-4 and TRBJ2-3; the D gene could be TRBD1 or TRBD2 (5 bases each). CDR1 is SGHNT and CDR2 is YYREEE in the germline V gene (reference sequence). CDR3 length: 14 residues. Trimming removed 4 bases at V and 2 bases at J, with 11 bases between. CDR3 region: CASSRDGTTDTQYF. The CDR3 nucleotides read TGTGCCAGCAGCCGCGACGGGACCACAGATACGCAGTATTTT. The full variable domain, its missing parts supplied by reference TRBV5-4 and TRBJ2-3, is ETGVTQSPTHLIKTRGQQVTLRCSSQSGHNTVSWYQQALGQGPQFIFQYYREEENGRGNFPPRFSGLQFPNYSSELNVNALELDDSALYLCASSRDGTTDTQYFGPGTRLTVL.

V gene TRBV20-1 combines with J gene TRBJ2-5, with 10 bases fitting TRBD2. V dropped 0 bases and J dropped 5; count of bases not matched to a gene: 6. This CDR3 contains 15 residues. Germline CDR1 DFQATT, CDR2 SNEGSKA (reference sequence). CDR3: CSARDVAGGGETQYF. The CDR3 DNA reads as TGCAGTGCTAGAGATGTAGCGGGGGGAGGGGAGACCCAGTACTTC.

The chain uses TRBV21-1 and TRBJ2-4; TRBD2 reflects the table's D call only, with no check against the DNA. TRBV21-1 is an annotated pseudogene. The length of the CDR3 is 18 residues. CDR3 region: CASTIGLGLAVAKNIQYF. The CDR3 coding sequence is TGTGCCAGCACCATTGGACTCGGACTAGCCGTAGCCAAAAACATTCAGTACTTC.

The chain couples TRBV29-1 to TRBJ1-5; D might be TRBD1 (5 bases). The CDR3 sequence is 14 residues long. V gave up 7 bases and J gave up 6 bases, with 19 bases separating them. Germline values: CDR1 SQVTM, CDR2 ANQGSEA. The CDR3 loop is CSAKNSGMGQPQHF. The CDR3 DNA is TGCAGCGCCAAAAACTCAGGGATGGGTCAGCCCCAGCATTTT.

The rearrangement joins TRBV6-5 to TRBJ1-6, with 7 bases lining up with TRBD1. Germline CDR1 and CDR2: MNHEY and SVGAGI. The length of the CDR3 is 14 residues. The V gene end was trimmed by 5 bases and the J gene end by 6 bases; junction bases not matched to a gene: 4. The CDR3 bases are TGTGCCAGCAGTGAGGACAGGCGTAATTCACCCCTCCACTTT. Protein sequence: CASSEDRRNSPLHF.

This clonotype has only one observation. CDR3 in amino acids: CASSYSPGPSYEQFF. CDR3 coding DNA: TGTGCCAGCAGTTATTCGCCGGGCCCGAGCTATGAGCAGTTCTTC. The chain joins TRBV7-2 to TRBJ2-1, with D unclear. Germline values: CDR1 SGHTA, CDR2 FQGNSA. V was clipped by 6 bases and J by 8 bases, with 20 bases between them. The CDR3 is 15 amino acids.

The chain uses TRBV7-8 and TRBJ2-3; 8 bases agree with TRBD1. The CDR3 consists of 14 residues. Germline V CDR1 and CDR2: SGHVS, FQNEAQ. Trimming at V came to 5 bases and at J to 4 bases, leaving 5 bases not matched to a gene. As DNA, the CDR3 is TGTGCCAGCAGCCGACAGGGGCAATCAGATACGCAGTATTTT. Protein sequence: CASSRQGQSDTQYF.